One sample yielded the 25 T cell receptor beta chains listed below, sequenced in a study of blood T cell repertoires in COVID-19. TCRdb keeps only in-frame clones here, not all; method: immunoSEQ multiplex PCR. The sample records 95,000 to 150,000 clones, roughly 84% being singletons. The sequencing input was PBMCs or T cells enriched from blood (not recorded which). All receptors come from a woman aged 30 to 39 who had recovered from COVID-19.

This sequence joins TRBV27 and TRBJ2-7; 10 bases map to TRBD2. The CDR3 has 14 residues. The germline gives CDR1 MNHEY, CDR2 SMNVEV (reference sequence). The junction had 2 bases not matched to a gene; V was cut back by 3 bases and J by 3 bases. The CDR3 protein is CASSFPSGSYEQYF. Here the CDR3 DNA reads TGTGCCAGCAGTTTTCCTAGCGGGAGCTACGAGCAGTACTTC.

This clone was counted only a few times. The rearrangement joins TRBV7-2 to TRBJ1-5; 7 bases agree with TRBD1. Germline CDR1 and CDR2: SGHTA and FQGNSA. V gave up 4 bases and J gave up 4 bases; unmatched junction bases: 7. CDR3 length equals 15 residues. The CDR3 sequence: CASSSQGSANQPQHF. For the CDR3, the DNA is TGTGCCAGCAGCTCACAGGGGAGTGCGAATCAGCCCCAGCATTTT.

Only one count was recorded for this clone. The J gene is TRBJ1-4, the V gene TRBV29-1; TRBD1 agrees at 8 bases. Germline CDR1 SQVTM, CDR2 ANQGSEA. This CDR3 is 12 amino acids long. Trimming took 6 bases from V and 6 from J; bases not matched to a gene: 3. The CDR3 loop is CSVQGQDEKLFF. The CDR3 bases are TGCAGCGTACAGGGACAGGATGAAAAACTGTTTTTT. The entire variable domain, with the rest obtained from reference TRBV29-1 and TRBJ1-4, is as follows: SAVISQKPSRDICQRGTSLTIQCQVDSQVTMMFWYRQQPGQSLTLIATANQGSEATYESGFVIDKFPISRPNLTFSTLTVSNMSPEDSSIYLCSVQGQDEKLFFGSGTQLSVL.

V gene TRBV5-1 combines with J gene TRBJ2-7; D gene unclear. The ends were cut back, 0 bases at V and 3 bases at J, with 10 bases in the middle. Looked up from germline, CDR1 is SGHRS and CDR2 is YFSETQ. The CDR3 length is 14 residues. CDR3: CASSLGSEFYEQYF. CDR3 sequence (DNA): TGCGCCAGCAGCTTGGGTTCGGAGTTCTACGAGCAGTACTTC.

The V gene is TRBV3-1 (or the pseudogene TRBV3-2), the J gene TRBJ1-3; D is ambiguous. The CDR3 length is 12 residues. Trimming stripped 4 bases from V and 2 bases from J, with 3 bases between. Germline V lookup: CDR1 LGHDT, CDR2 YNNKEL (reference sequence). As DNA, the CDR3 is TGTGCCAGCAGCCGAGCTGGAAACACCATATATTTT. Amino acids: CASSRAGNTIYF.

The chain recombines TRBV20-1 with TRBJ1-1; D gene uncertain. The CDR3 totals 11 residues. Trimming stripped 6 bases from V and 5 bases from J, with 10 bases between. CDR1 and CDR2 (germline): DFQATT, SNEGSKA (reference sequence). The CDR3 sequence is CSAQPGTEAFF. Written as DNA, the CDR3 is TGCAGTGCCCAACCGGGGACTGAAGCTTTCTTT.

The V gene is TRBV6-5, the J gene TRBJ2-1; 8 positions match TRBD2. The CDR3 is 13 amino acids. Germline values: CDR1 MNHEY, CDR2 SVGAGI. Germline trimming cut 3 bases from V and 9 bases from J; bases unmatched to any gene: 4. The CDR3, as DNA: TGTGCCAGCAGTTATGGCGGGAGGATTGAGCAGTTCTTC. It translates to CASSYGGRIEQFF.

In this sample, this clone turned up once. In DNA form, the CDR3 reads TGTGCCAGCAGTCGGGGGACGCGACGGGGTGGGACCCAGTACTTC. The encoded protein is CASSRGTRRGGTQYF. V gene TRBV7-8 combines with J gene TRBJ2-5; weak D call: TRBD2 (6 bases). The germline gives CDR1 SGHVS, CDR2 FQNEAQ. The CDR3 totals 15 residues. Trimming shortened V by 6 bases and J by 7 bases, and 21 bases separated the two germline ends.

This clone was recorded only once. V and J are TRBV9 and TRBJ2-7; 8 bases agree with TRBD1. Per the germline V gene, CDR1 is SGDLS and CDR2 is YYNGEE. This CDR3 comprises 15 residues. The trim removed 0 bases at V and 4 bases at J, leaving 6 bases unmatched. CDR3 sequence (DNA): TGTGCCAGCAGCGTAGGTGGGACAGGCCTTTACGAGCAGTACTTC. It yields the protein CASSVGGTGLYEQYF.

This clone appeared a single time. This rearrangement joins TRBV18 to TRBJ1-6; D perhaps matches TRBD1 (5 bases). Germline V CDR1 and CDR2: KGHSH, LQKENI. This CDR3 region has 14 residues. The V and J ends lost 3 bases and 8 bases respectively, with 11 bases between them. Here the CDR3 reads CASSPGPGDSPLHF. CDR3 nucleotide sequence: TGTGCCAGCTCACCGGGACCGGGGGATTCACCCCTCCACTTT.

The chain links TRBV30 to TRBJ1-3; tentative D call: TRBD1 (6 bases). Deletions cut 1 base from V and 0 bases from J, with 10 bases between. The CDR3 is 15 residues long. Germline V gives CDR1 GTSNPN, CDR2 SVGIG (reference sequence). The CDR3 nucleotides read TGTGCCTGGAGTGGACAGGCCGACTCTGGAAACACCATATATTTT. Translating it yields CAWSGQADSGNTIYF.

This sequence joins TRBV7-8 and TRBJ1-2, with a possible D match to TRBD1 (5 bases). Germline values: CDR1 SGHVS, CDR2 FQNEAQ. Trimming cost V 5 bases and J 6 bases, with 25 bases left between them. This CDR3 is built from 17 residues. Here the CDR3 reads CASSANSGLPLGDGYTF. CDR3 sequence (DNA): TGTGCCAGCAGCGCAAACTCGGGACTCCCCTTAGGTGATGGCTACACCTTC.

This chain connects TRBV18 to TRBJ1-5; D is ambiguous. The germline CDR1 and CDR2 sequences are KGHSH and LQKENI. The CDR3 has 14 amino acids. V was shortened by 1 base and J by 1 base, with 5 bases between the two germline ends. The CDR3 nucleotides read TGTGCCAGCTCACCACTCCAGAGCAATCAGCCCCAGCATTTT. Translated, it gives CASSPLQSNQPQHF.

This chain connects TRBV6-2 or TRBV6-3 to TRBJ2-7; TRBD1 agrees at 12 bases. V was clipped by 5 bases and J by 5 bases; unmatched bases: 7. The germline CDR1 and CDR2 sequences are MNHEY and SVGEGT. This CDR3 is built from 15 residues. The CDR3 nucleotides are TGTGCCAGCAGTACCGGGACAGGGGGCGACCACGAGCAGTACTTC. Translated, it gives CASSTGTGGDHEQYF.

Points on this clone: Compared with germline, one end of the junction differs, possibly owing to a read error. CDR3 in amino acids: CASSVPGQGNF. CDR3 in DNA: TGTGCCAGCAGTGTCCCGGGACAGGGTAACTTC. The chain combines TRBV2 with TRBJ2-7, with 9 bases aligning to TRBD1. This CDR3 contains 11 residues. Germline-derived CDR1 and CDR2 are SNHLY and FYNNEI.

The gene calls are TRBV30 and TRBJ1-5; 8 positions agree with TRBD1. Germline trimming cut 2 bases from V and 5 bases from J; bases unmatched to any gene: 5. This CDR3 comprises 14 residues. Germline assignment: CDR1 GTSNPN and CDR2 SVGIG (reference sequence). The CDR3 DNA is TGTGCCTGGAGTCTCGGGACAGGAGATCAGCCCCAGCATTTT. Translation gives CAWSLGTGDQPQHF.

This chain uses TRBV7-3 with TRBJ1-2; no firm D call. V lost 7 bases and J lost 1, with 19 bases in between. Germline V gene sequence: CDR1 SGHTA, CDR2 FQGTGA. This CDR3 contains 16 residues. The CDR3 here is CASIQPPTHSNYGYTF. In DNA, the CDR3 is TGTGCCAGCATCCAACCCCCCACACACAGTAACTATGGCTACACCTTC.

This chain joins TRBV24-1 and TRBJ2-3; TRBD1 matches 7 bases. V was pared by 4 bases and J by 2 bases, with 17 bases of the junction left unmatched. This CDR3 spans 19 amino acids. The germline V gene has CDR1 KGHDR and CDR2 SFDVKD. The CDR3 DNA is TGTGCCACCAGTGACACAAGGCCGGGACAGTTATCCCCCACAGATACGCAGTATTTT. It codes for CATSDTRPGQLSPTDTQYF.

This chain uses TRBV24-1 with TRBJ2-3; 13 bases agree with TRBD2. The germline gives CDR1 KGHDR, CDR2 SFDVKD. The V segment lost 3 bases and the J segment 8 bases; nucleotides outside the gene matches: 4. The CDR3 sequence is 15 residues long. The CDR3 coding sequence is TGTGCCACCAGTGATCCCGGGACTAGCGGGATTACGCAGTATTTT. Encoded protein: CATSDPGTSGITQYF.

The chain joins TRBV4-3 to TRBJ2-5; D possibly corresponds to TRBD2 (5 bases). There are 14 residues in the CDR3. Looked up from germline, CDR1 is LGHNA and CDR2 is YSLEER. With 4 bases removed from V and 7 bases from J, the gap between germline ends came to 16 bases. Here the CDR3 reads CASSLLGGLGTQYF. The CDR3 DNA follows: TGCGCCAGCAGCCTCCTTGGCGGGCTTGGGACCCAGTACTTC.

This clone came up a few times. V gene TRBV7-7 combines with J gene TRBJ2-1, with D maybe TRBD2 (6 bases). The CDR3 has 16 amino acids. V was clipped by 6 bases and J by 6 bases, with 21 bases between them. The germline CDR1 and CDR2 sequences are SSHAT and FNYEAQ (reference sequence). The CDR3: CASSEKAMGRTNEQFF. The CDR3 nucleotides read TGTGCCAGCAGTGAAAAGGCGATGGGGAGGACCAATGAGCAGTTCTTC.

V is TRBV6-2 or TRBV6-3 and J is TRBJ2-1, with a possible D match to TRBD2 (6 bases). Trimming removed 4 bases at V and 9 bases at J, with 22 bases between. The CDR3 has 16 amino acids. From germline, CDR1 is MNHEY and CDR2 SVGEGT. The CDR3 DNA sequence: TGTGCCAGCAGTTCGCAGGGCGGGGTGATGGGTGGTGAGCAGTTCTTC. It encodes CASSSQGGVMGGEQFF.

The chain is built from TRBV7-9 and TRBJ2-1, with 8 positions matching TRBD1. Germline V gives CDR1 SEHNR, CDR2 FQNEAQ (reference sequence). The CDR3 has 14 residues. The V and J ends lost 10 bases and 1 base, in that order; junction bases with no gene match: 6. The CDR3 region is CATERTGSYNEQFF. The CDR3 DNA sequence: TGTGCCACGGAGCGGACAGGGTCCTACAATGAGCAGTTCTTC.

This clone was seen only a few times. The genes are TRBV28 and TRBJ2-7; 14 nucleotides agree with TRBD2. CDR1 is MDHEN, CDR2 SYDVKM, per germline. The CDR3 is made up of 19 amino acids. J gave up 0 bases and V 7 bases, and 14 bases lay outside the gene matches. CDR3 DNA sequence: TGTGCCAGCAAGCTAGGACTAGCGGGAGGCTGGGGCTCCTCCTACGAGCAGTACTTC. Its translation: CASKLGLAGGWGSSYEQYF.

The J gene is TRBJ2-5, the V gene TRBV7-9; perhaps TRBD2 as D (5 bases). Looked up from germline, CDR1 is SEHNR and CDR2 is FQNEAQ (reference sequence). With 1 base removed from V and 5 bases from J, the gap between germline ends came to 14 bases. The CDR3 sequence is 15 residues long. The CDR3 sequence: CASSLERANFETQYF. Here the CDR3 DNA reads TGTGCCAGCAGCTTAGAGAGGGCTAATTTCGAGACCCAGTACTTC.